In this sample, the clone carrying this TCR beta chain turned up a few times. Its matching antigen is unknown. Germline values: CDR1 MNHEY, CDR2 SVGAGI. After removal of 2 bases from V and 3 bases from J, the junction contained 21 bases not matched to a gene. This CDR3 contains 20 residues. The data belong to a study of T-cell memory formation after mild COVID-19. TCRdb independently ran MiXCR on the 5' RACE reads; one entry per CDR3 protein. The sample yields around 49,000 distinct CDR3 sequences, 25% to 35% seen once. Notes on the study in general: Clones contracting over day 15 to 85 were CD4/CD8 balanced, with later expanders leaning CD4+. Researchers found some responding clones in pre-infection memory, a sign that cross-reactive memory joined.

The chain joins TRBV6-5 to TRBJ1-1; TRBD1 matches at 7 bases. Source material: PBMCs or a T cell subset sorted from them (not recorded which). The TCR originated in a man between 18 and 29 years old who had mild COVID-19 (a few samples of this study predate the infection). Cell type and time point are not known. This chain's CDR3 is CASSYEGGRMHGVSYTEAFF. CDR3 coding DNA: TGTGCCAGCAGTTACGAAGGGGGCAGGATGCACGGGGTCAGCTACACTGAAGCTTTCTTT.